Listed below are T cell receptor beta chains from one sample, sequenced in a study of cytomegalovirus exposure and HLA in healthy donors. Sequencing was performed with immunoSEQ multiplex PCR; in TCRdb, only in-frame clones are kept and a portion is missing. The sample gives approximately 200,000 clones, about 75% of which show up once; 1.5% to 2% is in the top ten. The sample comprised PBMCs. Source of these receptors: a man aged 18 to 35 in good health and CMV-seronegative. Each CDR3 is given with its conserved first and last residue. D genes are given only for firm matches. Rows give clone size only sometimes, using once, few, many, or a class for an expanded clone.

J | size | D | V | CDR3 | DNA
TRBJ2-3 | . | TRBD2 | TRBV7-8 | CASSPRLAGVTDTQYF | TGTGCCAGCAGCCCTCGACTAGCGGGGGTCACAGATACGCAGTATTTT
TRBJ2-3 | . | . | TRBV7-2 | CASSLTRGGDTQYF | TGTGCCAGCAGCTTAACTCGGGGAGGAGATACGCAGTATTTT
TRBJ2-7 | . | . | TRBV6-5 | CASREGSGHKYEQYF | TGTGCCAGCAGAGAGGGATCGGGACACAAATACGAGCAGTACTTC
TRBJ2-7 | once | TRBD1 | TRBV7-2 | CASSLAGTDLGEQYF | TGTGCCAGCAGCTTAGCTGGGACAGATCTGGGTGAGCAGTACTTC
TRBJ2-1 | once | TRBD1 | TRBV7-3 | CASSSGQGGEQFF | TGTGCCAGCAGCTCCGGACAGGGTGGGGAGCAGTTCTTC
TRBJ2-7 | . | TRBD2 | TRBV4-2 | CASSQETGLALGGYEQYF | TGTGCCAGCAGCCAAGAAACGGGACTAGCGCTTGGTGGCTACGAGCAGTACTTC
TRBJ2-5 | . | . | TRBV7-7 | CASSLALLSETQYF | TGTGCTAGCAGCTTAGCGCTGCTATCGGAGACCCAGTACTTC
TRBJ2-7 | . | . | TRBV28 | CASSPGVGFKPESYEQYF | TGTGCCAGCAGCCCGGGGGTAGGGTTCAAGCCGGAATCCTACGAGCAGTACTTC
TRBJ2-5 | few | TRBD1 | TRBV7-3 | CASSLGGQPQETQYF | TGTGCCAGCAGCTTAGGGGGACAGCCCCAAGAGACCCAGTACTTC
TRBJ2-2 | . | . | TRBV7-8 | CASSLARTGELFF | TGTGCCAGCAGCTTAGCCCGGACCGGGGAGCTGTTTTTT
TRBJ1-1 | . | . | TRBV25-1 | CASKSGVSTEAFF | TGTGCCAGCAAGTCAGGGGTGAGCACTGAAGCTTTCTTT
TRBJ2-2 | . | TRBD2 | TRBV27 | CASSIIGLAGHTGELFF | TGTGCCAGCAGTATCATAGGGCTAGCGGGGCACACCGGGGAGCTGTTTTTT
TRBJ1-2 | . | TRBD1 | TRBV28 | CASSFLTGGSNYGYTF | TGTGCCAGCAGTTTCCTGACAGGGGGCTCTAACTATGGCTACACCTTC
TRBJ1-1 | . | . | TRBV7-8 | CASSLGGRENTEAFF | TGTGCCAGCAGCTTAGGAGGACGGGAGAACACTGAAGCTTTCTTT
TRBJ1-2 | few | . | TRBV19 | CASSIRSNYGYTF | TGTGCCAGTAGTATTAGGAGTAACTATGGCTACACCTTC
TRBJ2-3 | . | . | TRBV27 | CASRLADYSTDTQYF | TGTGCCAGCAGGCTAGCAGACTATAGCACAGATACGCAGTATTTT
TRBJ2-5 | . | TRBD1 | TRBV7-9 | CASSSGGQGGQETQYF | TGTGCCAGCAGCTCGGGGGGACAGGGCGGTCAAGAGACCCAGTACTTC
TRBJ2-1 | . | . | TRBV5-1 | CASSLLVQGHNEQFF | TGCGCCAGCAGCTTGCTTGTGCAGGGCCACAATGAGCAGTTCTTC
TRBJ1-4 | . | TRBD1 | TRBV6-6 | CASSSDRDNEKLFF | TGTGCCAGCAGTTCGGACAGGGATAATGAAAAACTGTTTTTT
TRBJ1-2 | . | TRBD1 | TRBV6-6 | CASSSTGDGYTF | TGTGCCAGCAGTTCGACAGGGGATGGCTACACCTTC
TRBJ1-1 | . | . | TRBV11-2 | CASSYAGEGSITEAFF | TGTGCCAGCAGCTACGCAGGGGAGGGATCGATAACTGAAGCTTTCTTT
TRBJ2-1 | . | TRBD2 | TRBV6-1 | CASSGRTSGIEQFF | TGTGCCAGCAGTGGGCGGACTAGCGGCATAGAGCAGTTCTTC
TRBJ1-5 | . | TRBD1 | TRBV19 | CASMTGDNQPQHF | TGTGCCAGTATGACAGGGGACAATCAGCCCCAGCATTTT
TRBJ2-1 | . | . | TRBV14 | CASSQDGAKYEQFF | TGTGCCAGCAGCCAAGATGGGGCAAAGTATGAGCAGTTCTTC
TRBJ2-5 | once | TRBD1 | TRBV29-1 | CSVDGRQGQETQYF | TGCAGCGTTGATGGGAGACAGGGGCAAGAGACCCAGTACTTC
TRBJ2-3 | . | . | TRBV5-4 | CASWGDDTQYF | TGTGCCAGCTGGGGGGATGATACGCAGTATTTT
TRBJ2-3 | . | . | TRBV6-5 | CASSYGQVRADTQYF | TGTGCCAGCAGTTACGGGCAGGTTCGCGCCGATACGCAGTATTTT
TRBJ1-2 | . | . | TRBV19 | CASSIGGAQGYTF | TGTGCCAGTAGTATTGGGGGGGCGCAAGGCTACACCTTC
TRBJ2-2 | . | TRBD2 | TRBV7-3 | CASSSRPGLPNTGELFF | TGTGCCAGCAGCTCCAGACCGGGACTACCGAACACCGGGGAGCTGTTTTTT
TRBJ2-7 | . | . | TRBV9 | CASSSGYEQYF | TGTGCCAGCAGCTCCGGCTACGAGCAGTACTTC
TRBJ2-7 | . | TRBD1 | TRBV5-1 | CASSLTGTGFNEQYF | TGCGCCAGCAGCCTAACCGGGACAGGGTTTAACGAGCAGTACTTC
TRBJ2-5 | . | . | TRBV5-1 | CASSLGGAAVETQYF | TGCGCCAGCAGCTTGGGTGGGGCCGCGGTGGAGACCCAGTACTTC
TRBJ1-6 | few | . | TRBV7-8 | CASSLVEGADNSPLHF | TGTGCCAGCAGCTTAGTCGAAGGGGCCGATAATTCACCCCTCCACTTT